These 25 T cell receptor beta chains were sequenced from one sample in a study of CD8 T cells in ankylosing spondylitis. TCRdb ran MiXCR on the 5' RACE reads and lists one entry per CDR3 protein. The repertoire holds tens of thousands of distinct CDR3 sequences, with 27% as singletons. What was sequenced was blood, either unsorted or a sorted T cell fraction (not recorded which). Receptor source: a male donor with ankylosing spondylitis or in good health (not recorded which).

This chain connects TRBV20-1 to TRBJ2-5; possibly TRBD1 for D (5 bases). Germline V gene sequence: CDR1 DFQATT, CDR2 SNEGSKA (reference sequence). This CDR3 is 10 amino acids long. Trimming pared 5 bases from V and 7 bases from J, leaving 8 bases between. The CDR3 DNA follows: TGCAGTGCTCTTAGGGGGACCCAGTACTTC. The encoded protein is CSALRGTQYF.

CDR3 residues: CASSPTEDNSPLHF. CDR3 DNA sequence: TGCGCCAGCAGCCCCACAGAGGATAATTCACCCCTCCACTTT. The chain joins TRBV5-1 to TRBJ1-6; no firm D call. Germline CDR1 SGHRS, CDR2 YFSETQ. The V end lost 4 bases, the J end lost 5 bases, and 10 bases lay between the germline ends. CDR3 size: 14 residues.

V is TRBV28 and J is TRBJ2-3; the D is unclear. Germline loops: CDR1 MDHEN, CDR2 SYDVKM. This CDR3 spans 15 amino acids. Trimming removed 3 bases from V and 2 bases from J, with 12 bases in between. CDR3 amino acids: CASSFWAYDTDTQYF. The CDR3 DNA follows: TGTGCCAGCAGTTTTTGGGCGTATGACACAGATACGCAGTATTTT.

The chain uses TRBV12-3 or TRBV12-4 and TRBJ1-5; D unresolved. The CDR3 is 12 residues long. The V and J ends lost 1 base and 6 bases respectively, with 4 bases between them. CDR3 DNA: TGTGCCAGCAGTTTAGTGTCTCAGCCCCAGCATTTT. Its translation is CASSLVSQPQHF.

A few counts support this clonotype. The V call is TRBV5-1, the J call TRBJ2-7; 7 bases agree with TRBD2. Unmatched junction bases numbered 12, after V lost 1 base and J lost 2 bases. The germline CDR1 and CDR2 sequences are SGHRS and YFSETQ. CDR3 length equals 17 residues. The CDR3 DNA is TGCGCCAGCAGCTTGAGGAGGTCGGGAGGAGAAACCTACGAGCAGTACTTC. Translation: CASSLRRSGGETYEQYF.

The chain links TRBV5-5 to TRBJ2-7; a weak D match, TRBD2 (5 bases). The CDR3 sequence is 14 residues long. Trimming removed 2 bases from V and 0 bases from J, with 9 bases in between. Germline-derived CDR1 and CDR2 are SGHKS and YYEKEE (reference sequence). The CDR3, as DNA: TGTGCCAGCAGCTTCGAGGGCCGCTCCTACGAGCAGTACGTC. It translates to CASSFEGRSYEQYV.

This clonotype appeared a few times. The chain links TRBV20-1 to TRBJ2-1, with 15 bases matching TRBD2. Germline values: CDR1 DFQATT, CDR2 SNEGSKA (reference sequence). The CDR3 contains 14 residues. V lost 3 bases, J lost 6 bases, and 0 bases stayed unmatched. The CDR3 region has the DNA TGCAGTGCTAGGGGACTAGCGGGAGGCAATGAGCAGTTCTTC. This sequence encodes CSARGLAGGNEQFF.

The chain links TRBV5-6 to TRBJ2-2, with 7 positions matching TRBD2. Germline V gene lookup returns CDR1 SGHDT and CDR2 YYEEEE. This CDR3 region has 16 residues. Trimming at V came to 0 bases and at J to 3 bases, leaving 5 bases not matched to a gene. The CDR3 DNA sequence: TGTGCCAGCAGCTTGGTAAGCGGGACTTACACCGGGGAGCTGTTTTTT. Translation gives CASSLVSGTYTGELFF.

This rearrangement joins TRBV5-1 to TRBJ2-2; a weak D match, TRBD2 (5 bases). The length of the CDR3 is 15 residues. V shed 0 bases and J shed 3 bases, with 9 bases lying between them. The germline V gene has CDR1 SGHRS and CDR2 YFSETQ. The CDR3 here is CASSLGLAHTGELFF. The CDR3 bases are TGCGCCAGCAGCTTGGGCCTAGCCCACACCGGGGAGCTGTTTTTT. The whole variable domain, filled in from reference TRBV5-1 and TRBJ2-2, reads KAGVTQTPRYLIKTRGQQVTLSCSPISGHRSVSWYQQTPGQGLQFLFEYFSETQRNKGNFPGRFSGRQFSNSRSEMNVSTLELGDSALYLCASSLGLAHTGELFFGEGSRLTVL.

The chain carries TRBV7-9 and TRBJ2-5; 7 nucleotides match TRBD2. This CDR3 comprises 15 residues. V shed 3 bases and J 2 bases; nucleotides not matched to a gene: 6. Germline lookup yields CDR1 SEHNR and CDR2 FQNEAQ (reference sequence). The CDR3, as DNA: TGTGCCAGCAGCTTGGCGGGAGTAAAACAAGAGACCCAGTACTTC. It is translated as CASSLAGVKQETQYF.

A few counts support this clonotype. This chain links TRBV20-1 with TRBJ2-5; no clear D gene. CDR1 is DFQATT and CDR2 is SNEGSKA in the germline V gene (reference sequence). The V end lost 3 bases, the J end lost 9 bases, and 8 bases lay between the germline ends. The CDR3 is made up of 10 amino acids. CDR3 sequence reads: CSASKFSQYF. As DNA, the CDR3 is TGCAGTGCTAGTAAATTTTCCCAGTACTTC.

The J gene is TRBJ2-5, the V gene TRBV7-9; D is unresolved. V was clipped by 2 bases and J by 5 bases, with 15 bases between them. This CDR3 contains 15 residues. Germline loops: CDR1 SEHNR, CDR2 FQNEAQ (reference sequence). The CDR3 region is CASSLRVNPSETQYF. The CDR3 nucleotides read TGTGCCAGCAGCTTAAGGGTTAACCCCTCGGAGACCCAGTACTTC. Supplemented by reference TRBV7-9 and TRBJ2-5, the full variable domain reads DTGVSQNPRHKITKRGQNVTFRCDPISEHNRLYWYRQTLGQGPEFLTYFQNEAQLEKSRLLSDRFSAERPKGSFSTLEIQRTEQGDSAMYLCASSLRVNPSETQYFGPGTRLLVL.

V is TRBV20-1 and J is TRBJ1-5; the match to TRBD1 covers 8 bases. The CDR3 contains 14 residues. The germline V gene encodes CDR1 DFQATT and CDR2 SNEGSKA (reference sequence). The V and J ends lost 6 bases and 4 bases, in that order; junction bases with no gene match: 8. For the CDR3, the DNA is TGCAGTGCAGACGACAGGGGAGGGAATCAGCCCCAGCATTTT. Translating gives CSADDRGGNQPQHF.

The V gene is TRBV7-6, the J gene TRBJ2-7; TRBD2 is a possible D gene (6 bases). Germline CDR1 and CDR2: SGHVS and FNYEAQ. This CDR3 region has 17 residues. V shed 5 bases and J shed 1 base, with 21 bases lying between them. The CDR3 coding sequence is TGTGCCAGCAGCACAGAGTGGGTTGTGGGGAGGTCCTACGAGCAGTACGTC. Translation gives CASSTEWVVGRSYEQYV.

The genes are TRBV20-1 and TRBJ1-1; a weak D match, TRBD1 (5 bases). The CDR3 runs 14 residues. V was pared by 7 bases and J by 5 bases, with 20 bases between. CDR1 is DFQATT and CDR2 is SNEGSKA in the germline V gene (reference sequence). The CDR3 DNA sequence: TGCAGTGTCCAGGTGGGGGGATTAATTACTGAAGCTTTCTTT. Translated, it gives CSVQVGGLITEAFF.

The chain carries TRBV7-2 and TRBJ2-6; 8 bases agree with TRBD2. Germline trimming cut 3 bases from V and 0 bases from J; bases unmatched to any gene: 7. The germline V gene encodes CDR1 SGHTA and CDR2 FQGNSA. This CDR3 region has 18 residues. The CDR3 nucleotides are TGTGCCAGCAGCTTTAGCGGGGCGCCTCTCTCTGGGGCCAACGTCCTGACTTTC. Its translation is CASSFSGAPLSGANVLTF. Combining the CDR3 with reference TRBV7-2 and TRBJ2-6 gives the whole variable domain GAGVSQSPSNKVTEKGKDVELRCDPISGHTALYWYRQSLGQGLEFLIYFQGNSAPDKSGLPSDRFSAERTGGSVSTLTIQRTQQEDSAVYLCASSFSGAPLSGANVLTFGAGSRLTVL.

This chain joins TRBV12-3 or TRBV12-4 and TRBJ1-2; no clear D gene. The CDR3 sequence is 13 residues long. V was trimmed by 2 bases and J by 6 bases, leaving 10 bases between them. The CDR3 region is CASSLKGQDGYTF. CDR3 nucleotide sequence: TGTGCCAGCAGTTTAAAGGGTCAGGATGGCTACACCTTC.

This clonotype was counted a few times. In DNA form, the CDR3 reads TGCAGCGTTGATCGGTTGGCAGGGATCAGTGAGCAGTTCTTC. Protein product: CSVDRLAGISEQFF. The chain links TRBV29-1 to TRBJ2-1; D might be TRBD1 (5 bases). CDR3 size: 14 residues. Germline V gene data show CDR1 as SQVTM and CDR2 as ANQGSEA. V was clipped by 3 bases and J by 9 bases, with 18 bases between them.

The CDR3: CASRRGLAGRTDTQYF. The CDR3 nucleotides are TGTGCCAGCAGAAGAGGACTAGCGGGACGCACAGATACGCAGTATTTT. The chain recombines TRBV2 with TRBJ2-3; the match to TRBD2 covers 12 bases. Germline V gives CDR1 SNHLY, CDR2 FYNNEI. The CDR3 runs 16 residues. V lost 6 bases to trimming and J lost 1 base; unmatched junction nucleotides: 5. Drawing the rest from reference TRBV2 and TRBJ2-3, the complete variable domain is EPEVTQTPSHQVTQMGQEVILRCVPISNHLYFYWYRQILGQKVEFLVSFYNNEISEKSEIFDDQFSVERPDGSNFTLKIRSTKLEDSAMYFCASRRGLAGRTDTQYFGPGTRLTVL.

This clonotype was recorded a few times. This rearrangement joins TRBV20-1 to TRBJ2-1; D is unclear. V lost 0 bases to trimming and J lost 0 bases, with 3 bases between them. This CDR3 has 13 residues. Germline CDR1 is DFQATT and CDR2 is SNEGSKA (reference sequence). CDR3 DNA sequence: TGCAGTGCTAGAGAGAGCTCCTACAATGAGCAGTTCTTC. Its translation: CSARESSYNEQFF.

Ten or more counts support this clonotype. The CDR3 protein is CASSPRGGTSGGNEQFF. CDR3 bases: TGTGCCAGCAGCCCCCGAGGGGGGACTAGCGGGGGGAATGAGCAGTTCTTC. The chain joins TRBV11-2 to TRBJ2-1, with 15 bases lining up with TRBD2. The CDR3 has 17 residues. Germline loops: CDR1 SGHAT, CDR2 FQNNGV. J lost 7 bases, V lost 5 bases, and 9 bases had no gene match. The variable domain in full, with the rest retrieved from reference TRBV11-2 and TRBJ2-1, is EAGVAQSPRYKIIEKRQSVAFWCNPISGHATLYWYQQILGQGPKLLIQFQNNGVVDDSQLPKDRFSAERLKGVDSTLKIQPAKLEDSAVYLCASSPRGGTSGGNEQFFGPGTRLTVL.

In its sample, this clonotype was seen a few times. The J gene is TRBJ2-7, the V gene TRBV5-1; D remains unclear. The CDR3 is 11 residues long. Trimming took 1 base from V and 7 from J, leaving 6 bases between them. Per germline, CDR1 SGHRS and CDR2 YFSETQ. As DNA, the CDR3 is TGCGCCAGCAGCTTGATGGGAGAGCAGTACTTC. Amino acid sequence: CASSLMGEQYF.

The rearrangement joins TRBV6-1 to TRBJ2-2; 7 nucleotides line up with TRBD1. Trimming removed 7 bases from V and 5 bases from J; junction bases left unmatched: 13. This CDR3 contains 16 residues. Germline CDR1 is MNHNS and CDR2 is SASEGT. The chain's CDR3 is CASMRLQGHATGELFF. CDR3 in DNA: TGTGCCAGCATGAGATTACAGGGGCACGCAACCGGGGAGCTGTTTTTT.

This clonotype occurred a few times. The V call is TRBV11-2, the J call TRBJ2-2; 9 bases line up with TRBD1. The CDR3 spans 18 residues. Trimming removed 1 base from V and 1 base from J; junction bases left unmatched: 7. The germline V gene has CDR1 SGHAT and CDR2 FQNNGV. The CDR3 region is CASSLGAGTGRNTGELFF. In DNA, the CDR3 is TGTGCCAGCAGCTTAGGGGCTGGGACAGGGCGGAACACCGGGGAGCTGTTTTTT.

This chain links TRBV18 with TRBJ1-5; D remains ambiguous. Germline V gives CDR1 KGHSH, CDR2 LQKENI. V lost 6 bases, J lost 5 bases, and 11 bases lay in between. The CDR3 is 13 residues long. CDR3: CASSRDEYQPQHF. In DNA, the CDR3 is TGTGCCAGCTCCCGCGACGAATATCAGCCCCAGCATTTT.